This passage covers 25 T cell receptor beta chains from one sample sequenced in a study of metastatic and nonmetastatic thyroid tumors. Patients underwent thyroid surgery, and none had received any treatment before it. With MiXCR, TCRdb reprocessed the PCR reads. Of just over 70,000 clones listed, more than 15% are singletons. The sample was blood. The origin of the receptors is a female donor with papillary thyroid cancer or a benign thyroid nodule (not recorded which). Some clones in this sample may be carry-over from other donors' samples.

The gene calls are TRBV12-3 or TRBV12-4 and TRBJ1-2; a weak D match, TRBD1 (6 bases). V shed 8 bases and J shed 1 base, with 8 bases lying between them. There are 12 residues in the CDR3. CDR3 coding DNA: TGTGCCAGCGGGACACGTAACTATGGCTACACCTTC. Protein product: CASGTRNYGYTF.

The chain combines TRBV5-6 with TRBJ1-2, with D possibly matching TRBD1 (6 bases). This CDR3 contains 15 residues. The germline V and J ends were trimmed by 6 bases and 7 bases, with 22 bases remaining between them. Germline V CDR1 and CDR2: SGHDT, YYEEEE. The CDR3: CASIILDAGVSGYTF. CDR3 in DNA: TGTGCCAGCATTATACTCGACGCAGGGGTCTCTGGCTACACCTTC. The full variable domain, with the rest looked up from reference TRBV5-6 and TRBJ1-2, is DAGVTQSPTHLIKTRGQQVTLRCSPKSGHDTVSWYQQALGQGPQFIFQYYEEEERQRGNFPDRFSGHQFPNYSSELNVNALLLGDSALYLCASIILDAGVSGYTFGSGTRLTVV.

This clone was seen a few times. The chain employs TRBV12-3 or TRBV12-4 and TRBJ1-6; D is unresolved. The CDR3 consists of 10 residues. V was trimmed by 7 bases and J by 9 bases, leaving 4 bases between them. This chain's CDR3 is CASTISPLHF. CDR3 nucleotides: TGTGCCAGCACGATTTCACCCCTCCACTTT.

This clone was seen ten or more times. The V call is TRBV28, the J call TRBJ2-2; perhaps TRBD1 as D (5 bases). The length of the CDR3 is 12 residues. Germline CDR1 reads MDHEN; CDR2 reads SYDVKM. V lost 11 bases to trimming and J lost 3 bases, with 10 bases between them. The DNA of the CDR3 is TGTGCCGCGCCAGGGTACACCGGGGAGCTGTTTTTT. Protein product: CAAPGYTGELFF.

This sequence joins TRBV20-1 and TRBJ1-6; D uncertain. From germline, CDR1 is DFQATT and CDR2 SNEGSKA (reference sequence). Trimming shortened V by 0 bases and J by 7 bases, and 22 bases separated the two germline ends. This CDR3 contains 18 residues. The CDR3 loop reads CSARDWVMDPWFNSPLHF. The CDR3, as DNA: TGCAGTGCTAGAGACTGGGTCATGGACCCCTGGTTCAATTCACCCCTCCACTTT.

V usage is TRBV19 and J usage is TRBJ2-5; TRBD1 matches at 12 bases. Germline values: CDR1 LNHDA, CDR2 SQIVND (reference sequence). Losses at the gene ends were 10 bases for V and 2 bases for J; bases not matched to a gene: 17. The CDR3 runs to 18 residues. The CDR3 loop is CATSPGQGAGTSQETQYF. The CDR3 DNA follows: TGTGCCACCTCACCGGGACAGGGGGCCGGGACTTCTCAAGAGACCCAGTACTTC.

This clone came up many times. This rearrangement joins TRBV12-3 or TRBV12-4 to TRBJ1-2; D is possibly TRBD1 (6 bases). The ends were cut back, 6 bases at V and 8 bases at J, with 19 bases in the middle. The CDR3 totals 14 residues. The DNA for the CDR3 is TGTGCCAGCAGATCTACAGGGAGTATTATCGGCTACACCTTC. Translated: CASRSTGSIIGYTF.

This clone was seen at least ten times. The rearrangement uses TRBV20-1 and TRBJ2-1, with a weak D call TRBD1 (6 bases). CDR3 length equals 14 residues. V shed 0 bases and J shed 7 bases, with 13 bases lying between them. Germline lookup yields CDR1 DFQATT and CDR2 SNEGSKA (reference sequence). The CDR3 DNA follows: TGCAGTGCTAGAGATAGGCAGGGGAGAAATGAGCAGTTCTTC. This codes for CSARDRQGRNEQFF.

V and J are TRBV3-1 and TRBJ2-2; D may be TRBD2 (6 bases). The germline gives CDR1 LGHDT, CDR2 YNNKEL (reference sequence). V was cut by 0 bases and J by 5 bases, with 13 bases left in between. This CDR3 has 16 residues. CDR3 residues: CASSQDLRGGTGELFF. The DNA of the CDR3 is TGTGCCAGCAGCCAAGATCTGCGGGGAGGAACCGGGGAGCTGTTTTTT.

This clone was recorded at least ten times. This sample also contains other DNA sequences that code for the same CDR3. V usage is TRBV7-6 and J usage is TRBJ1-6, with D perhaps TRBD1 (6 bases). This CDR3 has 16 residues. Trimming took 1 base from V and 6 from J, leaving 13 bases between them. Germline loops: CDR1 SGHVS, CDR2 FNYEAQ. CDR3 DNA: TGTGCCAGCAGCTTAGACAAAGTCAGGGGTAATTCACCCCTCCACTTT. Translated: CASSLDKVRGNSPLHF.

This clone occurred many times. The chain links TRBV19 to TRBJ2-5; the match to TRBD2 covers 9 bases. The CDR3 sequence is 15 residues long. CDR1 is LNHDA, CDR2 SQIVND, per germline (reference sequence). The trim removed 3 bases at V and 4 bases at J, leaving 6 bases unmatched. CDR3 sequence reads: CASSISGSGVETQYF. CDR3 sequence (DNA): TGTGCCAGTAGTATTAGCGGGAGTGGGGTAGAGACCCAGTACTTC. Drawing the rest from reference TRBV19 and TRBJ2-5, the complete variable domain is DGGITQSPKYLFRKEGQNVTLSCEQNLNHDAMYWYRQDPGQGLRLIYYSQIVNDFQKGDIAEGYSVSREKKESFPLTVTSAQKNPTAFYLCASSISGSGVETQYFGPGTRLLVL.

Many counts were recorded for this clone. The V gene is TRBV20-1, the J gene TRBJ2-5; no firm D call. In germline, CDR1 is DFQATT, CDR2 SNEGSKA (reference sequence). The CDR3 is 13 residues long. V lost 0 bases, J lost 0 bases, and 5 bases lay in between. CDR3 loop: CSAREQNQETQYF. The CDR3 DNA follows: TGCAGTGCTAGAGAGCAGAACCAAGAGACCCAGTACTTC.

This chain links TRBV9 with TRBJ2-2; 10 positions agree with TRBD1. The CDR3 sequence is 16 residues long. CDR1 and CDR2 (germline): SGDLS, YYNGEE. V trimming: 0 bases; J trimming: 4 bases; junction bases outside the gene matches: 3. This CDR3 is CASSVGGTGATGELFF. The CDR3 DNA is TGTGCCAGCAGCGTAGGAGGGACAGGGGCCACCGGGGAGCTGTTTTTT.

Remarks on this clone: A read error may produce the germline difference seen at one junction end. This chain connects TRBV12-3 or TRBV12-4 to TRBJ2-5; a weak D match, TRBD1 (5 bases). CDR3 length equals 14 residues. The CDR3 coding sequence is TGTGTCAGCCACTCGGGCAGGGCAGCAGAGACCCAGTACTTC. It specifies CVSHSGRAAETQYF.

This clone was seen many times. The chain has TRBV19 and TRBJ1-5; TRBD1 is a possible D gene (5 bases). This CDR3 contains 16 residues. The V gene's germline CDR1 is LNHDA and CDR2 SQIVND (reference sequence). The V end lost 6 bases, the J end lost 0 bases, and 15 bases lay between the germline ends. CDR3 protein: CASRKDSSYSNQPQHF. For the CDR3, the DNA is TGTGCCAGTAGGAAAGACAGCTCTTATAGCAATCAGCCCCAGCATTTT. The full variable domain, completed using reference TRBV19 and TRBJ1-5, is DGGITQSPKYLFRKEGQNVTLSCEQNLNHDAMYWYRQDPGQGLRLIYYSQIVNDFQKGDIAEGYSVSREKKESFPLTVTSAQKNPTAFYLCASRKDSSYSNQPQHFGDGTRLSIL.

This clone was found many times. The chain combines TRBV7-6 with TRBJ1-6; D uncertain. This CDR3 contains 12 residues. Germline CDR1 and CDR2: SGHVS and FNYEAQ. V dropped 3 bases and J dropped 10 bases, with 7 bases sitting between them. The CDR3 spells CASSFLRSPLHF. The CDR3 region has the DNA TGTGCCAGCAGCTTTCTAAGGTCACCCCTCCACTTT.

This clone was seen once. This may stem from a read error, because a much larger clone lies one nucleotide away. The rearrangement uses TRBV9 and TRBJ2-7, with 7 bases identical to TRBD2. Germline values: CDR1 SGDLS, CDR2 YYNGEE. The CDR3 runs 13 residues. CDR3 residues: CANSGDPSYEQYF. DNA of the CDR3: TGTGCCAACAGCGGGGACCCTTCCTACGAGCAGTACTTC.

This clone was found a few times. The chain combines TRBV12-3 or TRBV12-4 with TRBJ1-1; D unresolved. This CDR3 contains 10 residues. V lost 5 bases, J lost 5 bases, and 3 bases lay in between. The CDR3 sequence is CASSRTEAFF. In DNA, the CDR3 is TGTGCCAGCAGTCGGACTGAAGCTTTCTTT.

This clone appeared a few times. Distinct nucleotide sequences in the sample also encode this CDR3. This chain joins TRBV10-1 and TRBJ1-2; no reliable D call. V was shortened by 4 bases and J by 0 bases, with 9 bases between the two germline ends. Germline assignment: CDR1 WNHNN and CDR2 SYGVQD (reference sequence). The CDR3 has 14 amino acids. CDR3 in amino acids: CASSVTGPNYGYTF. DNA of the CDR3: TGCGCCAGCAGTGTAACGGGTCCTAACTATGGCTACACCTTC.

This clone has ten or more counts. The genes are TRBV10-1 and TRBJ2-7; weak D call: TRBD1 (6 bases). The CDR3 spans 16 residues. The V and J ends lost 3 bases and 0 bases respectively, with 15 bases between them. Germline CDR1 and CDR2: WNHNN and SYGVQD (reference sequence). The CDR3 region has the DNA TGCGCCAGCAGTGACCCGGCAGGGGTTAGCTCCTACGAGCAGTACTTC. Residues: CASSDPAGVSSYEQYF.

Many counts were recorded for this clone. The chain couples TRBV18 to TRBJ1-2; D gene ambiguous. The ends were cut back, 6 bases at V and 0 bases at J, with 17 bases in the middle. The CDR3 is made up of 16 amino acids. Germline CDR1 is KGHSH and CDR2 is LQKENI. CDR3 sequence reads: CASSGIREEANYGYTF. CDR3 coding DNA: TGTGCCAGCTCTGGGATCCGGGAGGAAGCTAACTATGGCTACACCTTC. Full variable domain (missing parts from reference TRBV18 and TRBJ1-2): NAGVMQNPRHLVRRRGQEARLRCSPMKGHSHVYWYRQLPEEGLKFMVYLQKENIIDESGMPKERFSAEFPKEGPSILRIQQVVRGDSAAYFCASSGIREEANYGYTFGSGTRLTVV.

This clone was seen repeatedly, ten times or more. The gene calls are TRBV20-1 and TRBJ1-1; weak D call: TRBD1 (6 bases). The V end lost 1 base, the J end lost 1 base, and 10 bases lay between the germline ends. CDR1 is DFQATT, CDR2 SNEGSKA, per germline (reference sequence). CDR3 length equals 14 residues. CDR3 protein: CSARGDRTNTEAFF. CDR3 sequence (DNA): TGCAGTGCTAGAGGCGACAGGACGAACACTGAAGCTTTCTTT.

This clone was detected many times. This clone may be a read error of a much larger clone one base away. This chain joins TRBV6-1 and TRBJ1-5, with a weak D call TRBD1 (5 bases). Between the trimmed V and J ends, which lost 4 bases and 7 bases, there was a span of 26 bases. The V gene's germline CDR1 is MNHNS and CDR2 SASEGT. The CDR3 has 18 residues. CDR3 in DNA: TGTGCCAGCAGTGCTCCCGTTCCGGGACGGGGAGCGTGGCAGCCCCAGCATTTT. This encodes CASSAPVPGRGAWQPQHF.

The sample holds a few counts of this clone. The gene calls are TRBV20-1 and TRBJ2-5; D is perhaps TRBD2 (6 bases). V was cut by 2 bases and J by 2 bases, with 15 bases left in between. The CDR3 extends over 15 amino acids. Per germline, CDR1 DFQATT and CDR2 SNEGSKA (reference sequence). The CDR3 DNA reads TGCAGTGCTAGAATTTACGAGGGACTGCAAGAGACCCAGTACTTC. Its protein product is CSARIYEGLQETQYF.

This clone was detected once. J is TRBJ2-3 and V is TRBV30, with 7 bases matching TRBD1. Trimming cost V 5 bases and J 1 base; bases outside gene matches: 3. CDR1 is GTSNPN, CDR2 SVGIG, per germline (reference sequence). There are 13 residues in the CDR3. The CDR3 reads CAWQTGGTDTQYF. The CDR3 nucleotides read TGTGCCTGGCAAACAGGGGGCACAGATACGCAGTATTTT.